The 9 T cell receptor beta chains below all came from one sample that was sequenced in a study of OX40 agonist ivuxolimab in advanced cancers. Assay used: immunoSEQ multiplex PCR; TCRdb lists only in-frame clones, some missing. This table has about 79,000 clones, roughly 94% appearing once. This specimen consisted of CD4+ or CD8+ T cells sorted from blood, obtained in a trial of the OX40 agonist ivuxolimab. The receptors stem from an adult with an advanced solid tumor such as melanoma, head and neck, liver or kidney cancer.

The J gene is TRBJ1-1, the V gene TRBV6-1, with a weak D call TRBD1 (6 bases). Germline V gene lookup returns CDR1 MNHNS and CDR2 SASEGT. Trimming removed 10 bases from V and 6 bases from J, with 15 bases in between. The CDR3 is 12 residues long. As DNA, the CDR3 is TGTGCCATCGCGGACCGGGGGCCTGAAGCTTTCTTT. Translating gives CAIADRGPEAFF.

This clone is a singleton in its sample. The chain recombines TRBV11-2 with TRBJ2-3, with D unresolved. In germline, CDR1 is SGHAT, CDR2 FQNNGV. V was clipped by 0 bases and J by 2 bases, with 0 bases between them. This CDR3 has 12 residues. The CDR3 here is CASSLDTDTQYF. CDR3 bases: TGTGCCAGCAGCTTAGACACAGATACGCAGTATTTT.

J is TRBJ2-7 and V is TRBV5-5; weak D call: TRBD1 (5 bases). Looked up from germline, CDR1 is SGHKS and CDR2 is YYEKEE (reference sequence). The CDR3 totals 13 residues. The V end lost 0 bases, the J end lost 7 bases, and 11 bases lay between the germline ends. The CDR3 protein is CASSLAAGAEQYF. The DNA for the CDR3 is TGTGCCAGCAGCTTGGCGGCTGGGGCGGAGCAGTACTTC.

This clone was seen once. This rearrangement joins TRBV5-4 to TRBJ2-1; D unresolved. Trimming removed 7 bases at V and 2 bases at J, with 16 bases between. The CDR3 is 15 residues long. The germline gives CDR1 SGHNT, CDR2 YYREEE (reference sequence). CDR3 residues: CASGITRITYNEQFF. The CDR3, as DNA: TGTGCCAGCGGAATAACCCGGATTACCTACAATGAGCAGTTCTTC.

This clone was seen more than once but under ten times. This CDR3 is CASSDNQPQHF. Here the CDR3 DNA reads TGTGCCAGCAGTGACAATCAGCCCCAGCATTTT. This chain joins TRBV2 and TRBJ1-5, with D unclear. The CDR3 contains 11 residues. Trimming took 3 bases from V and 3 from J, leaving 0 bases between them. Germline V gene lookup returns CDR1 SNHLY and CDR2 FYNNEI.

The V gene is TRBV9, the J gene TRBJ2-7, with TRBD2 matching 7 bases. The CDR3 is 15 amino acids. Per the germline V gene, CDR1 is SGDLS and CDR2 is YYNGEE. The J segment lost 1 base and the V segment lost 0 bases, leaving 4 bases of the junction unmatched. CDR3: CASSVGQGLSYEQYF. The CDR3 DNA reads TGTGCCAGCAGCGTAGGTCAGGGACTATCCTACGAGCAGTACTTC.

The chain combines TRBV2 with TRBJ2-5, with D tentatively TRBD2 (7 bases). The CDR3 extends over 17 amino acids. Trimming took off 6 bases at V and 4 bases at J, with 24 bases between the two ends. Germline values: CDR1 SNHLY, CDR2 FYNNEI. In DNA form, the CDR3 reads TGTGCCAGCAGAGGAGGGAGGGGGATGGTGGTAGGAGAGACCCAGTACTTC. This gives the protein CASRGGRGMVVGETQYF.

The chain links TRBV6-4 to TRBJ2-2; the D is unclear. Germline V gives CDR1 MRHNA, CDR2 SNTAGT. The CDR3 contains 13 residues. V lost 5 bases and J 0 bases, leaving 4 bases between the germline ends. The CDR3 loop reads CASSLANTGELFF. The CDR3 DNA reads as TGTGCCAGCAGTCTAGCGAACACCGGGGAGCTGTTTTTT.

The rearrangement links TRBV12-5 to TRBJ2-7; TRBD2 agrees at 11 bases. The germline CDR1 and CDR2 sequences are LGHNT and FRNRAP. There are 15 residues in the CDR3. V trimming: 3 bases; J trimming: 1 base; junction bases outside the gene matches: 2. The CDR3 DNA reads as TGTGCTAGTGGTTTACTAGCGGGGGCGTCCTACGAGCAGTACTTC. Translating it yields CASGLLAGASYEQYF.